This T cell receptor (beta chain) was recorded in a study of blood T cell repertoires in COVID-19. Study-wide context: Both acute and convalescent COVID-19 samples were obtained from the United States, Italy and Spain. Sources were T cells, B-cell-depleted T cells, or PBMCs; the material itself was cDNA or gDNA.

About this clone: Other DNA variants within this sample encode the same CDR3.

Original handling: For nucleated cells, counts were estimated from reference gene primer amplification. Libraries were prepared by immunoSEQ multiplex PCR; TCRdb keeps only in-frame clonotypes and omits some of them. V, J and clone size were drawn from that table, and D and trimming were deduced from the DNA. The repertoire holds a few hundred thousand clones, 80% to 90% seen once, with 1% in the top ten. This TCR was sampled from a man aged 45-65 years with active or convalescent COVID-19. Material: peripheral blood.

The CDR3 region has the DNA TGTGCCTGGGGACAGGGTAGCAATCAGCCCCAGCATTTT. Translating gives CAWGQGSNQPQHF. The chain carries TRBV30 and TRBJ1-5; 8 bases are shared with TRBD1. V lost 5 bases to trimming and J lost 0 bases; unmatched junction nucleotides: 0. Germline CDR1 is GTSNPN and CDR2 is SVGIG (reference sequence). This CDR3 has 13 residues.